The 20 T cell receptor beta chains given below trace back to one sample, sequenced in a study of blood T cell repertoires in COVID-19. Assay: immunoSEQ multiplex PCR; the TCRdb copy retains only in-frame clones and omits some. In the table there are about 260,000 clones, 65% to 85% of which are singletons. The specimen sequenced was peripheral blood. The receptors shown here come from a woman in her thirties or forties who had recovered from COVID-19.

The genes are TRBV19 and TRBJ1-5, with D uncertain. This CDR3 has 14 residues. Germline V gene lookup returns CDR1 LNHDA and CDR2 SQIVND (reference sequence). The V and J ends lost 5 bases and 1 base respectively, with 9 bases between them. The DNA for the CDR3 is TGTGCCAGTAGTTTCGACAAGAGCAATCAGCCCCAGCATTTT. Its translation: CASSFDKSNQPQHF.

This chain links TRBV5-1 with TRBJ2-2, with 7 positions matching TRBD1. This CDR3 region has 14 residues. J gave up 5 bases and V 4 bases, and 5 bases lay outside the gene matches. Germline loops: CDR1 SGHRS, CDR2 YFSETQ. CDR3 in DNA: TGCGCCAGCAGCCCGCAGGGACAGACCGGGGAGCTGTTTTTT. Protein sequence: CASSPQGQTGELFF.

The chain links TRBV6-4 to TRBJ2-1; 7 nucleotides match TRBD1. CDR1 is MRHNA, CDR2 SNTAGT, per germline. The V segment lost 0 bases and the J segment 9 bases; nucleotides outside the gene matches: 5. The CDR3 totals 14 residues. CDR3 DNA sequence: TGTGCCAGCAGTGACTCAGGGGCAGGGGGTGAGCAGTTCTTC. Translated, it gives CASSDSGAGGEQFF.

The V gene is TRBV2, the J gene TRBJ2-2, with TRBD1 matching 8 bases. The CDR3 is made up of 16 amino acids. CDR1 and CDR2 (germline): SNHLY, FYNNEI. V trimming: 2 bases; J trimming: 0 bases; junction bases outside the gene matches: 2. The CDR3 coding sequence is TGTGCCAGCAGTGAATTGACAGGGGCGAACACCGGGGAGCTGTTTTTT. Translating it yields CASSELTGANTGELFF.

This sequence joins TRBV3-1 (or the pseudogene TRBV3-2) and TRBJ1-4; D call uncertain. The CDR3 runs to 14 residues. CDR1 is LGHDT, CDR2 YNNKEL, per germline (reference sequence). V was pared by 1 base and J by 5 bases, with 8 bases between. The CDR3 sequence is CASSQVTGNEKLFF. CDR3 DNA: TGTGCCAGCAGCCAAGTTACGGGAAATGAAAAACTGTTTTTT.

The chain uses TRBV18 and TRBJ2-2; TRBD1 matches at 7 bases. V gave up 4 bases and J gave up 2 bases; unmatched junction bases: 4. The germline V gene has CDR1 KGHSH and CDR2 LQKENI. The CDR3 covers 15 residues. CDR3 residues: CASSRRDSNTGELFF. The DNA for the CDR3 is TGTGCCAGCTCACGCCGGGACAGCAACACCGGGGAGCTGTTTTTT.

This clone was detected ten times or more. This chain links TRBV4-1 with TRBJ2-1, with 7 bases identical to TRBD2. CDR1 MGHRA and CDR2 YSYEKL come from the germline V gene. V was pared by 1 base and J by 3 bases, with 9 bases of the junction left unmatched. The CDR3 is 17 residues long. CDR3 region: CASSQGRSGLVYNEQFF. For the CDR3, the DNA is TGCGCCAGCAGCCAAGGTCGTAGCGGACTAGTCTACAATGAGCAGTTCTTC.

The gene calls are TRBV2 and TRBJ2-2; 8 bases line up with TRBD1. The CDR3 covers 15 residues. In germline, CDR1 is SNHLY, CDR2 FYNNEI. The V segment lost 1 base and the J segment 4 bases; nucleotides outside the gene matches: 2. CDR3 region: CASSEEDRVTGELFF. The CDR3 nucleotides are TGTGCCAGCAGTGAAGAGGACAGGGTCACCGGGGAGCTGTTTTTT.

For the CDR3, the DNA is TGCGCCACCAGTAGACAGCCTAATGAAAAACTGTTTTTT. Encoded protein: CATSRQPNEKLFF. The chain employs TRBV5-1 and TRBJ1-4, with D possibly TRBD1 on 5 matching bases. Germline CDR1 is SGHRS and CDR2 is YFSETQ. V dropped 9 bases and J dropped 3 bases, with 12 bases sitting between them. CDR3 length: 13 residues.

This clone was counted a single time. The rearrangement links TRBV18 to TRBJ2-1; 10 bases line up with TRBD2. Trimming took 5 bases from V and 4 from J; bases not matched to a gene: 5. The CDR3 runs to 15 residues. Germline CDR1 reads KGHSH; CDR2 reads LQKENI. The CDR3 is CASSSTSGEYNEQFF. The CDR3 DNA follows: TGTGCCAGCTCATCTACTAGCGGGGAGTACAATGAGCAGTTCTTC.

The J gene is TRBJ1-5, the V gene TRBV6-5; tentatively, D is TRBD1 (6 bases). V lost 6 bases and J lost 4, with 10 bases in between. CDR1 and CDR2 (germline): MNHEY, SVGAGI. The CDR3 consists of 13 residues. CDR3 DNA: TGTGCCAGCAGCCGGACAGAGAATCAGCCCCAGCATTTT. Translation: CASSRTENQPQHF.

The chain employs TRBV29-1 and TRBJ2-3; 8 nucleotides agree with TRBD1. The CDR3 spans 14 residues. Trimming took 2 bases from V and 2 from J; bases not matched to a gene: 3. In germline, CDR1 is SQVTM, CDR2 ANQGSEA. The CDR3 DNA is TGCAGCGTTGAAACGGGACAGGACACAGATACGCAGTATTTT. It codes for CSVETGQDTDTQYF.

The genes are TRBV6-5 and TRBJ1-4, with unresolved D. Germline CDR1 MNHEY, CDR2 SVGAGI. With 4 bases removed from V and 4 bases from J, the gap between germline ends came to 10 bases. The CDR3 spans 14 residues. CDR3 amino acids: CASSWSVVNEKLFF. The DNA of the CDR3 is TGTGCCAGCAGTTGGAGTGTGGTTAATGAAAAACTGTTTTTT.

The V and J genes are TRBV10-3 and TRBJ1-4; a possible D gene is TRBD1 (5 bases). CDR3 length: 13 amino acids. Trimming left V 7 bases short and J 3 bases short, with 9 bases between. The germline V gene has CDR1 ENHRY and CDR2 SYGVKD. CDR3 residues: CAITGGANEKLFF. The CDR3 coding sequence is TGTGCCATCACCGGGGGGGCTAATGAAAAACTGTTTTTT.

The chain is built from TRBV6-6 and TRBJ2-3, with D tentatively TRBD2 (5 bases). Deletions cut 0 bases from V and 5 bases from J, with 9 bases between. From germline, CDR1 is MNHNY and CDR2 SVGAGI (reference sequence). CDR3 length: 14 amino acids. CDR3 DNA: TGTGCCAGCAGTTACTCGCCCCGGGGAGATACGCAGTATTTT. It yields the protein CASSYSPRGDTQYF.

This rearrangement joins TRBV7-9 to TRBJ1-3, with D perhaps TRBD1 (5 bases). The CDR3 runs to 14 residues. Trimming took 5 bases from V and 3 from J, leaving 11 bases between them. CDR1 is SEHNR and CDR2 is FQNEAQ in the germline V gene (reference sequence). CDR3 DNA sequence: TGTGCCAGCAGCGCCCAGGGAGGTGGAAACACCATATATTTT. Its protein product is CASSAQGGGNTIYF.

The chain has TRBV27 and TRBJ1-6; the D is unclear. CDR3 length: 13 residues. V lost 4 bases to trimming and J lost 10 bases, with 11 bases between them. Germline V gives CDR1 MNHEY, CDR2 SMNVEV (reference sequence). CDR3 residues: CASSSGGKSPLHF. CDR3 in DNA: TGTGCCAGCAGTTCAGGAGGGAAGTCACCCCTCCACTTT.

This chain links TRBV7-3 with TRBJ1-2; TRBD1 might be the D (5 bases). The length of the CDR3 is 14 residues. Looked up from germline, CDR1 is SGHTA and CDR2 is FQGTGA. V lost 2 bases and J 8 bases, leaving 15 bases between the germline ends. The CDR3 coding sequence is TGTGCCAGCAGCTTAGGAGGGTGGGACCGGGGCTACACCTTC. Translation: CASSLGGWDRGYTF. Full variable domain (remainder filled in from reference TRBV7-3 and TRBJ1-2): GAGVSQTPSNKVTEKGKYVELRCDPISGHTALYWYRQSLGQGPEFLIYFQGTGAADDSGLPNDRFFAVRPEGSVSTLKIQRTERGDSAVYLCASSLGGWDRGYTFGSGTRLTVV.

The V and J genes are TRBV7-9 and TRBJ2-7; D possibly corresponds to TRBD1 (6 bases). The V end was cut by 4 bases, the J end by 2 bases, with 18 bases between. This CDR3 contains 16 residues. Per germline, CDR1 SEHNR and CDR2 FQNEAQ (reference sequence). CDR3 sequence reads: CASSSFMGAIAYEQYF. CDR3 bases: TGTGCCAGCAGCTCCTTTATGGGGGCTATAGCCTACGAGCAGTACTTC.

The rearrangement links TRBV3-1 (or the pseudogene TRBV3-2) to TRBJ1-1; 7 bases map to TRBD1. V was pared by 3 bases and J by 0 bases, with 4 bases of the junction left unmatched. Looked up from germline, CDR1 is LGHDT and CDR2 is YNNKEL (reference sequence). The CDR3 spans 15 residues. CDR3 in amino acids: CASSQTGSLNTEAFF. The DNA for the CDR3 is TGTGCCAGCAGCCAGACAGGGAGCTTGAACACTGAAGCTTTCTTT.